Listed here are 4 T cell receptor beta chains from one sample, sequenced in a study of shared clonotypes between healthy human individuals. Only in-frame clones appear in the TCRdb table, and some are missing; sequencing was by immunoSEQ multiplex PCR. The sample consists of over a million clones, about 84% of them appearing once. The sample was memory CD4+ T cells from PBMCs. As for subset: CD45RA-negative fraction. Every receptor here comes from a man younger than 35 in good health. Some clones in this sample may be carry-over from other donors' samples.

The J gene is TRBJ2-5, the V gene TRBV27, with D hard to call. The J call is uncertain, as TRBJ2-7 better fits the DNA end. This CDR3 comprises 16 residues. CDR1 is MNHEY, CDR2 SMNVEV, per germline (reference sequence). The CDR3 coding sequence is TGTGCCAGCAGCCCCACTGACATTCCTGGGGCCTACGAGCAGTACTTC. This codes for CASSPTDIPGAYEQYF.

V gene TRBV7-2 combines with J gene TRBJ2-7; 11 nucleotides line up with TRBD2. V shed 4 bases, J shed 5 bases, and the junction held 4 bases outside the gene matches. CDR1 and CDR2 from the germline V gene are SGHTA and FQGNSA. The CDR3 loop spans 14 amino acids. CDR3 residues: CASSWLAGGHEQYF. CDR3 in DNA: TGTGCCAGCAGCTGGTTAGCGGGAGGGCACGAGCAGTACTTC.

V gene TRBV9 combines with J gene TRBJ2-7, with 12 nucleotides matching TRBD1. The trim removed 4 bases at V and 4 bases at J, leaving 9 bases unmatched. The germline CDR1 and CDR2 sequences are SGDLS and YYNGEE. The length of the CDR3 is 16 residues. The CDR3 bases are TGTGCCAGCAGCCGGGGACAGGGGGCAATAGCTTACGAGCAGTACTTC. Protein product: CASSRGQGAIAYEQYF.

The chain joins TRBV5-1 to TRBJ2-5, with a weak D call TRBD1 (6 bases). Germline V gives CDR1 SGHRS, CDR2 YFSETQ. The CDR3 contains 15 residues. V was cut by 4 bases and J by 5 bases, with 18 bases left in between. The CDR3 loop is CASSPGDTPAETQYF. The CDR3 nucleotides read TGCGCCAGCAGCCCCGGGGACACCCCCGCGGAGACCCAGTACTTC.